One sample yielded the 9 T cell receptor beta chains listed below, sequenced in a study of CD8 T cells in ankylosing spondylitis. These receptors are not linked to any known antigen. Each CDR3 protein gets one entry after TCRdb re-called the 5' RACE reads with MiXCR. This table has 450,000 to 550,000 distinct CDR3 sequences, over 4% appearing once. Study outcomes and limitations: It appeared that ankylosing spondylitis blood was characterized by a TCR beta motif of several highly homologous variants.

The sample comprised blood, either unsorted or a sorted T cell fraction (not recorded which). These receptor sequences come from a male donor with ankylosing spondylitis.

This clonotype was recorded many times. In DNA form, the CDR3 reads TGTGCCAGCAGACCCCGGGGCCCCATGAACACTGAAGCTTTCTTT. This sequence encodes CASRPRGPMNTEAFF. The rearrangement links TRBV7-9 to TRBJ1-1; D is possibly TRBD1 (5 bases). Trimming removed 6 bases from V and 0 bases from J, with 14 bases in between. The CDR3 runs to 15 residues. Per germline, CDR1 SEHNR and CDR2 FQNEAQ (reference sequence).

V and J are TRBV7-9 and TRBJ2-7, with D perhaps matching TRBD2 (6 bases). V was trimmed by 0 bases and J by 3 bases, leaving 12 bases between them. CDR1 and CDR2 from the germline V gene are SEHNR and FQNEAQ (reference sequence). The CDR3 contains 15 residues. The CDR3 protein is CASSLAAGRLYEQYF. The CDR3 bases are TGTGCCAGCAGCTTAGCCGCGGGACGGCTCTACGAGCAGTACTTC.

This clonotype was seen a few times. This could be a read error, since a much larger clone is one nucleotide away. The chain couples TRBV7-2 to TRBJ2-1; 15 nucleotides line up with TRBD2. The CDR3 runs to 15 residues. CDR1 is SGHTA, CDR2 FQGNSA, per germline. Trimming removed 5 bases from V and 7 bases from J; junction bases left unmatched: 3. CDR3 amino acids: CASSAGTSGGNEQFF. DNA of the CDR3: TGTGCCAGCAGCGCCGGGACTAGCGGGGGGAATGAGCAGTTCTTC.

This clonotype has ten or more counts. This chain links TRBV12-3 or TRBV12-4 with TRBJ2-7; D gene uncertain. The V end lost 7 bases, the J end lost 6 bases, and 22 bases lay between the germline ends. CDR3 length equals 15 residues. CDR3 nucleotides: TGTGCCAGCACCCCGGCTAACTCACCACCCCCCGAGCAGTACTTC. This encodes CASTPANSPPPEQYF.

In its sample, this clonotype was seen many times. V usage is TRBV3-1 and J usage is TRBJ2-2; the D gene is possibly TRBD1 (6 bases). CDR1 and CDR2 from the germline V gene are LGHDT and YNNKEL (reference sequence). CDR3 length: 15 amino acids. The V end was cut by 2 bases, the J end by 7 bases, with 14 bases between. The CDR3 sequence: CASSQPGARIGELFF. The CDR3 coding sequence is TGTGCCAGCAGCCAACCAGGGGCCAGGATCGGGGAGCTGTTTTTT.

This clonotype was detected ten times or more. The chain carries TRBV20-1 and TRBJ2-5; tentatively, D is TRBD1 or TRBD2 (5 bases each). The V gene's germline CDR1 is DFQATT and CDR2 SNEGSKA (reference sequence). There are 14 residues in the CDR3. V was shortened by 3 bases and J by 1 base, with 12 bases between the two germline ends. The CDR3: CSASSMRGQETQYF. The CDR3 DNA reads TGCAGTGCTAGCAGCATGAGGGGCCAAGAGACCCAGTACTTC.

This clonotype was seen ten or more times. The chain links TRBV7-2 to TRBJ1-3, with TRBD1 identical over 8 bases. J lost 7 bases, V lost 5 bases, and 4 bases had no gene match. The V gene's germline CDR1 is SGHTA and CDR2 FQGNSA. The CDR3 has 13 residues. CDR3 bases: TGTGCCAGCAGCGTTCGGACAGGGAACACCATATATTTT. Its protein is CASSVRTGNTIYF.

Ten or more counts support this clonotype. V is TRBV20-1 and J is TRBJ1-2; perhaps TRBD1 as D (6 bases). Trimming removed 3 bases from V and 0 bases from J, with 17 bases in between. Germline lookup yields CDR1 DFQATT and CDR2 SNEGSKA (reference sequence). The CDR3 runs to 16 residues. The CDR3 loop reads CSASALRGAANYGYTF. CDR3 sequence (DNA): TGCAGTGCTAGCGCACTGAGGGGGGCTGCTAACTATGGCTACACCTTC.

This clonotype occurred many times. The V gene is TRBV10-3, the J gene TRBJ2-5; D not resolved. Trimming took off 5 bases at V and 1 base at J, with 11 bases between the two ends. This CDR3 has 14 amino acids. Germline V CDR1 and CDR2: ENHRY, SYGVKD. The CDR3 region is CAISPGRFQETQYF. The CDR3 nucleotides read TGTGCCATCAGTCCAGGACGTTTCCAAGAGACCCAGTACTTC.